This T cell receptor (beta chain) was profiled in a study of blood T cell repertoires in COVID-19. Study overall: Sample material is recorded as cDNA or gDNA derived from T cells, B-cell-depleted T cells, or PBMCs.

In the authors' methods: Nucleated cell number was recorded as an estimate derived from reference gene primer amplification. TCRdb keeps only in-frame clones here, not all; method: immunoSEQ multiplex PCR. V, J and clone size derive from that table, while D and trimming were established from the DNA sequence. The sample records 110,000 or so clones, about 88% being singletons. The germline CDR1 and CDR2 sequences are SGHTA and FQGNSA. The CDR3 has 13 residues. With 4 bases removed from V and 2 bases from J, the gap between germline ends came to 8 bases. As regards this clone: The conserved phenylalanine or tryptophan normally closing the CDR3 is absent here, so this likely arose from a read error.

The clonotype comes from a woman in her seventies who had recovered from COVID-19. Sequenced input: peripheral blood. The rearrangement uses TRBV7-2 and TRBJ1-2; D possibly corresponds to TRBD1 (6 bases). CDR3 sequence reads: CASSSTGNYGYTL. As DNA, the CDR3 is TGTGCCAGCAGCTCCACAGGGAACTATGGCTACACCCTC.